This note documents a single T cell receptor (beta chain) sequence. The antigen remains undetermined. The sample holds other DNA sequences that translate to the same CDR3. The data stem from a study of shared clonotypes between healthy human individuals. TCRdb's copy holds only in-frame clones and misses some; the assay was immunoSEQ multiplex PCR. The table has 2 million to 2.5 million clones, nearly 97% seen once. Study-level points and caveats: In contrast to clonotypes shared by all four donors, non-shared clonotypes had lower generation probabilities.

CDR1 is SGHRS, CDR2 YFSETQ, per germline. The CDR3 length is 14 residues. The ends were cut back, 0 bases at V and 3 bases at J, with 10 bases in the middle. This receptor was identified in a man younger than 30 in good health. Sequencing was carried out using naive CD4+ T cells sorted from blood. The sample's subset: CD45RA+ positively selected. The chain has TRBV5-1 and TRBJ2-7, with D possibly TRBD1 on 6 matching bases. For the CDR3, the DNA is TGCGCCAGCAGCTTGGGCAGGGGTAGCTACGAGCAGTACTTC. Amino acid sequence: CASSLGRGSYEQYF. Full variable domain (remainder filled in from reference TRBV5-1 and TRBJ2-7): KAGVTQTPRYLIKTRGQQVTLSCSPISGHRSVSWYQQTPGQGLQFLFEYFSETQRNKGNFPGRFSGRQFSNSRSEMNVSTLELGDSALYLCASSLGRGSYEQYFGPGTRLTVT.